This T cell receptor beta chain was obtained from a study of identical twins listed by TCRdb under 2016. Looking at the study overall: The study deep-sequenced TCR alpha and beta repertoires from monozygotic twins, unrelated adults of various ages and cord blood to test whether fetal clonotypes persist. To rule out contamination, the twin experiments were replicated at different times with different library preparation protocols.

Only healthy Caucasian donors were included. Three pairs of female monozygotic twins, all aged about 18 to 30 years, were included in the twin cohort. Positive isolation kits from Invitrogen were used to isolate CD4+ and CD8+ T cell populations. Preparation of the library involved 5' RACE. The run used an Illumina HiSeq 2000. Template switching introduced a universal primer binding site; the final cDNA contained a unique molecular identifier, enabling accurate counting of TCR cDNA molecules. Specific primers in the conserved constant-segment region were used to synthesize first-strand cDNA for the TCR alpha and beta chains. To control for contamination, every cDNA library was double barcoded, receiving both a SMART-Mk sample barcode and Illumina barcodes. Two successive PCR steps introduced TruSeq adapter sequences along with Illumina sample barcodes. TCR alpha and beta cDNA libraries were sequenced on the Illumina HiSeq platform with custom primers. As for the original processing: Unique molecular identifiers were extracted from raw reads with MiGEC, and CDR3 positions were determined with MiXCR. For each individual, recombination models were inferred using an EM algorithm with the repgenHMM and IGoR tools. The analysis of shared clonotypes was done with the tcR package in R, with sharing normalized by the product of cloneset sizes. To study raw recombination without the effects of thymic and clonal selection, out-of-frame nonproductive sequences were analyzed. TCRdb's own reprocessing of the public reads used fastp at Q25 and MiXCR and kept productive beta chains. Duplicate CDR3 protein sequences are folded into a single record with the most common DNA and genes. The V and J calls follow TCRdb's processing rather than the paper's. Recorded for this sample are hundreds of thousands of distinct CDR3 sequences; 20% to 25% of them occurred a single time. The top ten hold about 0.5% of the sample.

As regards this clonotype: The specificity of this receptor is unknown. Base qualities were left out, and no much larger clone turns up one base away.

The study at large found these results: Abundant cord blood beta clonotypes had fewer insertions, young adult naive repertoires showed a similar but weaker trend, and memory repertoires showed no such trend. Invariant T cells such as MAIT and iNKT could partly confound zero-insertion analyses, though diverse VJ usage argued against this for most clonotypes. Compared with coincidental sharing between unrelated individuals, out-of-frame TCR alpha sequences shared between twins had an excess of sequences with low generation probability. The excess sharing between twins in beta out-of-frame sequences was weaker because fewer shared sequences reduced the signal-to-noise ratio. Out-of-frame TCR alpha sharing in monozygotic twins was systematically underestimated by recombination models, whereas sharing between unrelated individuals was in agreement with the recombination models. Because the same donors could not be followed over many years, the conclusions relied on cross-sectional statistical analysis.

From the germline V gene, CDR1 is MNHEY and CDR2 is SVGAGI. V is clipped by 1 base and J by 7 bases, and the sequence between their germline boundaries is 7 bases long. The CDR3 numbers 12 residues from cysteine through phenylalanine. Only CDR3 DNA remains: 36 bases, in frame from the first base. Separately, the same data were catalogued under a study of yellow fever vaccine responses in identical twins. As the second publication notes: The T cell response to vaccination in identical twins was reported by the authors to appear partly convergent and partly personalized. In identical twins, the study followed T cell clones that responded to the vaccine with precision.

The material sequenced was CD4+ T cells sorted from blood. This TCR came from a young woman in good health. Recombination linked TRBV6-5 to TRBJ1-2, with the D segment identity uncertain. The sequenced DNA is TGTGCCAGCAGTTACTGGCGGGGTGGCTACACCTTC. This codes for CASSYWRGGYTF.